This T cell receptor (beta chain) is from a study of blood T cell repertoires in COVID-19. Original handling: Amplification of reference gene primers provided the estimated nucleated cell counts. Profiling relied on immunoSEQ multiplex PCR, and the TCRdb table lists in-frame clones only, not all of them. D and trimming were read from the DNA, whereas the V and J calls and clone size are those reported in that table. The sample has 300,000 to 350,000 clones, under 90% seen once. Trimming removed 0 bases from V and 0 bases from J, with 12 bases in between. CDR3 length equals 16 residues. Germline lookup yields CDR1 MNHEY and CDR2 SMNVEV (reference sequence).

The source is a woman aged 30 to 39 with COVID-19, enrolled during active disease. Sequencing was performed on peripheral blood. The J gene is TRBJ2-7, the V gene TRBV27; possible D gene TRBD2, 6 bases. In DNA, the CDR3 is TGTGCCAGCAGTTTATCGGGCGGGAAGCCCTCCTACGAGCAGTACTTC. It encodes CASSLSGGKPSYEQYF.